Following are 19 T cell receptor beta chains from one sample sequenced in a study of beta chain features in type 1 diabetes. General observations from the study: Significant though moderate, a shortening of TCRB CDR3s appeared in all four CD4+ subsets of Type 1 diabetes patients.

What these receptors recognize is not known. The study reverse transcribed the entire isolated RNA, so it sequenced expressed TCRB transcripts. Sequenced by immunoSEQ multiplex PCR; TCRdb stores in-frame clones only, minus some. The sample records around 600,000 clones, 9.5% to 15% being singletons. The specimen sequenced was naive CD4+ T cells from blood. Receptors were obtained from a man aged 25 to 40 with type 1 diabetes.

This clone was counted between two and nine times. This chain uses TRBV30 with TRBJ1-6; 8 bases match TRBD1. The CDR3 spans 18 residues. Trimming at V came to 2 bases and at J to 4 bases, leaving 13 bases not matched to a gene. The germline gives CDR1 GTSNPN, CDR2 SVGIG (reference sequence). CDR3 region: CAWSPLISGGLYNSPLHF. DNA for the CDR3: TGTGCCTGGAGTCCTCTAATATCAGGGGGCTTGTATAATTCACCCCTCCACTTT. The variable domain in full, completed from reference TRBV30 and TRBJ1-6, reads SQTIHQWPATLVQPVGSPLSLECTVEGTSNPNLYWYRQAAGRGLQLLFYSVGIGQISSEVPQNLSASRPQDRQFILSSKKLLLSDSGFYLCAWSPLISGGLYNSPLHFGNGTRLTVT.

This clone was recorded a few times. The rearrangement links TRBV5-1 to TRBJ2-3, with a possible D match to TRBD1 (6 bases). V was cut by 2 bases and J by 1 base, with 8 bases left in between. The CDR3 is made up of 14 amino acids. Germline assignment: CDR1 SGHRS and CDR2 YFSETQ. The CDR3, as DNA: TGCGCCAGCAGCTTAGGGGGAGGCACAGATACGCAGTATTTT. It codes for CASSLGGGTDTQYF.

The gene calls are TRBV7-8 and TRBJ2-3; the D is unclear. CDR1 is SGHVS, CDR2 FQNEAQ, per germline. The V and J ends lost 0 bases and 4 bases respectively, with 14 bases between them. The CDR3 spans 16 residues. DNA for the CDR3: TGTGCCAGCAGCTTAGCGCCCTCTATCCTGGCAGATACGCAGTATTTT. This encodes CASSLAPSILADTQYF.

The chain couples TRBV12-5 to TRBJ2-2; D gene unclear. V lost 2 bases, J lost 1 base, and 11 bases lay in between. CDR1 LGHNT and CDR2 FRNRAP come from the germline V gene. The CDR3 length is 16 residues. CDR3 protein: CASGLLRLVNTGELFF. The CDR3 bases are TGTGCTAGTGGTTTGTTGCGACTGGTGAACACCGGGGAGCTGTTTTTT.

The chain couples TRBV18 to TRBJ2-2, with TRBD1 matching 7 bases. V shed 6 bases and J 4 bases; nucleotides not matched to a gene: 8. Germline V gene lookup returns CDR1 KGHSH and CDR2 LQKENI. The CDR3 is 15 amino acids. CDR3 nucleotide sequence: TGTGCCAGCTCCATGGCCAGGACAGGCACCGGGGAGCTGTTTTTT. Amino acids: CASSMARTGTGELFF.

This sequence joins TRBV9 and TRBJ2-3; the match to TRBD2 covers 12 bases. CDR1 and CDR2 (germline): SGDLS, YYNGEE. The CDR3 is 16 amino acids. V was pared by 3 bases and J by 6 bases, with 8 bases of the junction left unmatched. CDR3 region: CASSGTSGVREDTQYF. CDR3 DNA: TGTGCCAGCAGCGGGACTAGCGGGGTCCGCGAGGATACGCAGTATTTT.

V and J are TRBV18 and TRBJ2-5; 7 bases agree with TRBD1. Trimming at V came to 1 base and at J to 2 bases, leaving 10 bases not matched to a gene. Germline V gives CDR1 KGHSH, CDR2 LQKENI. This CDR3 comprises 17 residues. The CDR3, as DNA: TGTGCCAGCTCACCACGATCTCCGGGACAGATTCAAGAGACCCAGTACTTC. Translating it yields CASSPRSPGQIQETQYF.

The chain carries TRBV7-2 and TRBJ2-3; TRBD2 matches 8 bases. This CDR3 spans 15 amino acids. Germline assignment: CDR1 SGHTA and CDR2 FQGNSA. Germline trimming cut 1 base from V and 5 bases from J; bases unmatched to any gene: 5. CDR3 amino acids: CASSLVRGGLDTQYF. As DNA, the CDR3 is TGTGCCAGCAGCTTAGTCCGGGGGGGCCTAGATACGCAGTATTTT.

J is TRBJ2-5 and V is TRBV6-5, with TRBD2 matching 8 bases. CDR1 is MNHEY and CDR2 is SVGAGI in the germline V gene. This CDR3 contains 13 residues. The V and J ends lost 8 bases and 3 bases, in that order; junction bases with no gene match: 5. The CDR3 bases are TGTGCCAGCTCCGAAGCGGGGGAAGAGACCCAGTACTTC. This translates into CASSEAGEETQYF.

V and J are TRBV18 and TRBJ2-3, with 11 bases identical to TRBD2. The CDR3 has 17 residues. Germline CDR1 is KGHSH and CDR2 is LQKENI. V was pared by 5 bases and J by 2 bases, with 9 bases of the junction left unmatched. CDR3 in amino acids: CASSSASSGGYTDTQYF. In DNA form, the CDR3 reads TGTGCCAGCTCATCCGCCTCTAGCGGGGGGTACACAGATACGCAGTATTTT.

A few counts support this clone. V and J are TRBV30 and TRBJ1-5; no clear D. CDR1 is GTSNPN and CDR2 is SVGIG in the germline V gene (reference sequence). Deletions cut 3 bases from V and 6 bases from J, with 9 bases between. The CDR3 is made up of 12 amino acids. CDR3: CAWSETSQPQHF. The CDR3 coding sequence is TGTGCCTGGAGCGAGACTTCTCAGCCCCAGCATTTT.

V is TRBV7-2 and J is TRBJ2-7; tentative D call: TRBD1 (5 bases). Germline V gives CDR1 SGHTA, CDR2 FQGNSA. This CDR3 has 15 residues. Trimming shortened V by 2 bases and J by 3 bases, and 14 bases separated the two germline ends. CDR3 amino acids: CASSLRAGQDYEQYF. As DNA, the CDR3 is TGTGCCAGCAGCTTACGGGCAGGGCAAGACTACGAGCAGTACTTC.

This clone has just a few counts. The chain's CDR3 is CSVGKHRTSGGPDTQYF. CDR3 coding DNA: TGCAGCGTCGGTAAACACCGGACTAGCGGGGGCCCAGATACGCAGTATTTT. The rearrangement links TRBV29-1 to TRBJ2-3; 13 nucleotides agree with TRBD2. This CDR3 has 17 amino acids. CDR1 is SQVTM, CDR2 ANQGSEA, per germline. The V and J ends lost 6 bases and 4 bases, in that order; junction bases with no gene match: 13.

The chain links TRBV11-1 to TRBJ2-3, with D hard to call. CDR1 is SGHAT, CDR2 FQDESV, per germline (reference sequence). The CDR3 is 13 residues long. V lost 6 bases and J lost 6, with 13 bases in between. The CDR3 spells CASSPKARDTQYF. For the CDR3, the DNA is TGTGCCAGCAGTCCTAAGGCGCGGGATACGCAGTATTTT.

This chain joins TRBV2 and TRBJ1-5; D possibly corresponds to TRBD1 (6 bases). Germline CDR1 reads SNHLY; CDR2 reads FYNNEI. This CDR3 has 13 amino acids. Between the trimmed V and J ends, which lost 3 bases and 7 bases, there was a span of 10 bases. The CDR3 region is CASSDEDRQPQHF. The CDR3 DNA is TGTGCCAGCAGTGACGAAGACAGGCAGCCCCAGCATTTT.

There are a few counts of this clone. V is TRBV25-1 and J is TRBJ1-6; weak D call: TRBD1 (5 bases). V gave up 5 bases and J gave up 9 bases, with 11 bases separating them. Germline CDR1 reads MGHDK; CDR2 reads SYGVNS. The CDR3 contains 13 residues. CDR3 region: CASSLTGGSPLHF. CDR3 nucleotides: TGTGCCAGCAGTCTGACGGGGGGTTCACCCCTCCACTTT.

The chain couples TRBV11-2 to TRBJ2-6; D possibly uses TRBD1 or TRBD2 (5 bases each). The V end lost 4 bases, the J end lost 0 bases, and 16 bases lay between the germline ends. This CDR3 is 18 amino acids long. Germline values: CDR1 SGHAT, CDR2 FQNNGV. The CDR3 protein is CASSSVRRDPSGANVLTF. CDR3 DNA: TGTGCCAGCAGCTCAGTCCGCAGGGACCCCTCTGGGGCCAACGTCCTGACTTTC.

CDR3 nucleotides: TGTGCCAGCAGCTTACGGACTAGCGGGGGAGCTAGCACAGATACGCAGTATTTT. Protein product: CASSLRTSGGASTDTQYF. The chain joins TRBV11-3 to TRBJ2-3, with 13 bases that match TRBD2. From germline, CDR1 is SGHNT and CDR2 YENEEA. This CDR3 is 18 amino acids long. With 2 bases clipped from V and 0 bases from J, the junction kept 5 bases outside the gene matches.

This clone has more than one count but fewer than ten. The rearrangement joins TRBV6-5 to TRBJ1-1, with TRBD1 matching over 12 bases. V was clipped by 6 bases and J by 6 bases; unmatched bases: 8. Germline V lookup: CDR1 MNHEY, CDR2 SVGAGI. The CDR3 sequence is 15 residues long. CDR3 DNA: TGTGCCAGCAGGAACCGGGACAGGGGGCTCGCTGAAGCTTTCTTT. Its protein is CASRNRDRGLAEAFF.